This record concerns one TCR beta chain sequence. TCRdb called the RT-PCR reads again in MiXCR, with one record for every CDR3 protein. Of about 160,000 distinct CDR3 sequences listed, about 10% are singletons. The source of the sample is a study of response to subunit inactivated influenza vaccine. CDR1 is MNHNS and CDR2 is SASEGT in the germline V gene. V was cut by 5 bases and J by 1 base, with 9 bases left in between. The CDR3 sequence is 15 residues long. This chain joins TRBV6-1 and TRBJ2-6, with D hard to call. This receptor was obtained from a man aged 45 to 75 who received an inactivated influenza vaccine. The sample here was CD8+ T cells sorted from PBMCs, taken less than 30 months after vaccination. The CDR3 protein is CASSTTESGANVLTF. The CDR3 DNA sequence: TGTGCCAGCAGTACGACGGAATCTGGGGCCAACGTCCTGACTTTC.